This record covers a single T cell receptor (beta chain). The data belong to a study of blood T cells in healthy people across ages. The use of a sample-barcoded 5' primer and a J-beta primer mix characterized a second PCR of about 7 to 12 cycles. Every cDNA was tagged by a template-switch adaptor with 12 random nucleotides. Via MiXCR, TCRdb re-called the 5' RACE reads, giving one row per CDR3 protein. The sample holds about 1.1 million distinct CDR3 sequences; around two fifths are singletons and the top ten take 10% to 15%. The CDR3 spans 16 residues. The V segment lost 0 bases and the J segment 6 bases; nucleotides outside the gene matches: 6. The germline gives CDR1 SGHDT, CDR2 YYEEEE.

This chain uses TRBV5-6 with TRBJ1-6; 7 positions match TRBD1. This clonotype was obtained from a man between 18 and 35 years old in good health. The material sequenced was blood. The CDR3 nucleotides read TGTGCCAGCAGCTTGGCCCGACAGGGCTTTAATTCACCCCTCCACTTT. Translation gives CASSLARQGFNSPLHF.